Following are 29 T cell receptor beta chains from one sample sequenced in a study of shared clonotypes between healthy human individuals. Method: immunoSEQ multiplex PCR; TCRdb's copy keeps in-frame clones and lacks some. The profile shows about 230,000 clones, 60% to 70% of them singletons. The sample taken for sequencing was memory CD4+ T cells sorted from blood. Noted subset: CD45RA-negative fraction. Every receptor here comes from a young man in good health.

V usage is TRBV6-5 and J usage is TRBJ2-5; tentative D call: TRBD2 (7 bases). V gave up 4 bases and J gave up 4 bases, with 10 bases separating them. Germline lookup yields CDR1 MNHEY and CDR2 SVGAGI. This CDR3 has 13 amino acids. As DNA, the CDR3 is TGTGCCAGCAGTTGGGGGGGGCGAGAGACCCAGTACTTC. Its protein product is CASSWGGRETQYF.

This clone was detected once. The chain carries TRBV10-3 and TRBJ2-7; D is perhaps TRBD1 or TRBD2 (5 bases each). Germline-derived CDR1 and CDR2 are ENHRY and SYGVKD. The CDR3 has 13 amino acids. Trimming took off 6 bases at V and 3 bases at J, with 12 bases between the two ends. The CDR3 bases are TGTGCCATCAGGGGACGGGACGGCTACGAGCAGTACTTC. Amino acids: CAIRGRDGYEQYF.

The V and J genes are TRBV2 and TRBJ2-7; 11 bases map to TRBD2. Germline lookup yields CDR1 SNHLY and CDR2 FYNNEI. This CDR3 contains 15 residues. With 6 bases clipped from V and 6 bases from J, the junction kept 10 bases outside the gene matches. The CDR3 is CASSLAGGPTFEQYF. CDR3 DNA sequence: TGTGCCAGCAGCCTAGCGGGAGGACCTACTTTCGAGCAGTACTTC.

The chain links TRBV6-1 to TRBJ1-2; 7 bases map to TRBD1. Germline loops: CDR1 MNHNS, CDR2 SASEGT. J gave up 5 bases and V 3 bases, and 9 bases lay outside the gene matches. CDR3 length: 15 amino acids. The CDR3 nucleotides read TGTGCCAGCAGTGAGAACAGGGGAAGGGGTTATGGCTACACCTTC. As protein: CASSENRGRGYGYTF.

The chain employs TRBV29-1 and TRBJ2-1; D unclear. This CDR3 region has 14 residues. CDR1 SQVTM and CDR2 ANQGSEA come from the germline V gene. With 8 bases removed from V and 0 bases from J, the gap between germline ends came to 14 bases. The CDR3 coding sequence is TGCAGCTCTAAGAAGGGAATCTCCTACAATGAGCAGTTCTTC. Residues: CSSKKGISYNEQFF.

The chain joins TRBV6-5 to TRBJ2-7; possibly TRBD2 for D (6 bases). CDR3 length: 14 amino acids. Trimming removed 4 bases at V and 0 bases at J, with 10 bases between. Per the germline V gene, CDR1 is MNHEY and CDR2 is SVGAGI. This CDR3 is CASSSGANSYEQYF. The CDR3 nucleotides read TGTGCCAGCAGTTCGGGAGCAAACTCCTACGAGCAGTACTTC.

Concerning this clone itself: One end of the junction does not line up with germline, which may come from a read error. CDR3 amino acids: CASSHRGVGTKNF. As DNA, the CDR3 is TGTGCCAGCAGCCATCGTGGGGTCGGGACAAAGAACTTC. The chain couples TRBV14 to TRBJ2-7; tentative D call: TRBD1 (6 bases). The CDR3 sequence is 13 residues long. Germline CDR1 is SGHDN and CDR2 is FVKESK. The full variable domain, with the rest looked up from reference TRBV14 and TRBJ2-7, is EAGVTQFPSHSVIEKGQTVTLRCDPISGHDNLYWYRRVMGKEIKFLLHFVKESKQDESGMPNNRFLAERTGGTYSTLKVQPAELEDSGVYFCASSHRGVGTKNFGPGTRLTVT.

The chain employs TRBV2 and TRBJ2-2; 14 bases fit TRBD2. The CDR3 totals 15 residues. Germline V gene lookup returns CDR1 SNHLY and CDR2 FYNNEI. V trimming: 6 bases; J trimming: 3 bases; junction bases outside the gene matches: 0. CDR3 region: CASRTSGRDTGELFF. The CDR3 DNA is TGTGCCAGCAGGACTAGCGGGAGGGACACCGGGGAGCTGTTTTTT.

A remark on this clone: Different DNA sequences within this sample yield the same CDR3. The chain is built from TRBV5-1 and TRBJ1-4; 7 bases line up with TRBD1. Trimming cost V 0 bases and J 8 bases; bases outside gene matches: 4. The CDR3 extends over 14 amino acids. Per germline, CDR1 SGHRS and CDR2 YFSETQ. The CDR3, as DNA: TGCGCCAGCAGCTTGGACAGGGGAGGGGAAAAACTGTTTTTT. Its protein product is CASSLDRGGEKLFF.

V and J are TRBV4-3 and TRBJ2-1; D is perhaps TRBD2 (6 bases). V lost 0 bases and J lost 0, with 12 bases in between. Germline V gene sequence: CDR1 LGHNA, CDR2 YSLEER. The CDR3 loop spans 17 amino acids. DNA of the CDR3: TGCGCCAGCAGCCAAGATCCTGCGGGATCCTCCTACAATGAGCAGTTCTTC. Translating gives CASSQDPAGSSYNEQFF.

The gene calls are TRBV5-1 and TRBJ2-7; D is perhaps TRBD1 (5 bases). This CDR3 has 15 residues. CDR1 and CDR2 (germline): SGHRS, YFSETQ. Trimming left V 4 bases short and J 2 bases short, with 16 bases between. The CDR3 nucleotides are TGCGCCAGCAGCATCCCTGGGGCCACGGCCTACGAGCAGTACTTC. It codes for CASSIPGATAYEQYF.

This chain connects TRBV5-1 to TRBJ2-3, with 13 bases identical to TRBD2. Germline-derived CDR1 and CDR2 are SGHRS and YFSETQ. The CDR3 consists of 19 residues. The trim removed 1 base at V and 0 bases at J, leaving 8 bases unmatched. The CDR3 loop is CASSLRLAGGSPSTDTQYF. Here the CDR3 DNA reads TGCGCCAGCAGCTTGAGACTAGCGGGAGGCTCACCCAGCACAGATACGCAGTATTTT.

V gene TRBV5-5 combines with J gene TRBJ1-3; TRBD1 might be the D (6 bases). Germline CDR1 reads SGHKS; CDR2 reads YYEKEE (reference sequence). With 1 base removed from V and 0 bases from J, the gap between germline ends came to 23 bases. The CDR3 has 20 residues. The CDR3 here is CASSLPFGDRTSSSGNTIYF. The CDR3 nucleotides are TGTGCCAGCAGCTTGCCGTTTGGCGACAGGACATCGAGCTCTGGAAACACCATATATTTT.

The genes are TRBV7-6 and TRBJ2-7; 8 bases fit TRBD1. The V gene end was trimmed by 3 bases and the J gene end by 5 bases; junction bases not matched to a gene: 6. CDR1 and CDR2 from the germline V gene are SGHVS and FNYEAQ. The CDR3 consists of 14 residues. DNA for the CDR3: TGTGCCAGCAGCTTTAACAGGGGGATGCACGAGCAGTACTTC. As protein: CASSFNRGMHEQYF.

Of note for this clone: Other DNA sequences in the sample encode the same CDR3. The V and J genes are TRBV18 and TRBJ1-5; D is uncertain. CDR1 KGHSH and CDR2 LQKENI come from the germline V gene. With 3 bases removed from V and 2 bases from J, the gap between germline ends came to 11 bases. The CDR3 spans 15 residues. This chain's CDR3 is CASSPSGGGNQPQHF. In nucleotides, the CDR3 is TGTGCCAGCTCACCGTCCGGCGGCGGCAATCAGCCCCAGCATTTT.

The genes are TRBV5-4 and TRBJ1-1; weak D call: TRBD1 (5 bases). Trimming took 4 bases from V and 8 from J, leaving 24 bases between them. Germline V CDR1 and CDR2: SGHNT, YYREEE (reference sequence). CDR3 length equals 16 residues. CDR3 residues: CASSLGGMAPMLEAFF. The CDR3 DNA reads TGTGCCAGCAGCCTGGGGGGTATGGCTCCCATGTTGGAAGCTTTCTTT.

The gene calls are TRBV7-9 and TRBJ2-1; D not resolved. Trimming removed 0 bases from V and 6 bases from J, with 9 bases in between. Germline CDR1 and CDR2: SEHNR and FQNEAQ (reference sequence). This CDR3 contains 14 residues. The CDR3 spells CASSLASVTNEQFF. The CDR3 nucleotides are TGTGCCAGCAGCTTAGCAAGCGTTACCAATGAGCAGTTCTTC.

V gene TRBV5-1 combines with J gene TRBJ2-2, with TRBD1 identical over 10 bases. CDR1 and CDR2 (germline): SGHRS, YFSETQ. CDR3 size: 16 residues. Germline trimming cut 4 bases from V and 6 bases from J; bases unmatched to any gene: 9. CDR3 coding DNA: TGCGCCAGCAGCCAACGGACAGGGGGTTCCGCCGGGGAGCTGTTTTTT. It specifies CASSQRTGGSAGELFF.

This clone was seen a handful of times. The gene calls are TRBV10-3 and TRBJ1-5, with TRBD1 matching 7 bases. CDR3 size: 13 residues. Germline V gene sequence: CDR1 ENHRY, CDR2 SYGVKD. Unmatched junction bases numbered 4, after V lost 6 bases and J lost 5 bases. CDR3 DNA sequence: TGTGCCATCAGACCTACAGGGGATCAGCCCCAGCATTTT. Amino acids: CAIRPTGDQPQHF.

This sequence joins TRBV12-5 and TRBJ2-1, with D tentatively TRBD2 (5 bases). The CDR3 loop spans 12 amino acids. V lost 8 bases, J lost 8 bases, and 13 bases lay in between. Germline CDR1 reads LGHNT; CDR2 reads FRNRAP. Written as DNA, the CDR3 is TGTGCTAGTTCGGGATTACCCCATGAGCAGTTCTTC. It codes for CASSGLPHEQFF. The whole variable domain, remainder taken from reference TRBV12-5 and TRBJ2-1, is DARVTQTPRHKVTEMGQEVTMRCQPILGHNTVFWYRQTMMQGLELLAYFRNRAPLDDSGMPKDRFSAEMPDATLATLKIQPSEPRDSAVYFCASSGLPHEQFFGPGTRLTVL.

V is TRBV18 and J is TRBJ2-7; 9 bases line up with TRBD2. Germline CDR1 KGHSH, CDR2 LQKENI. V lost 5 bases and J lost 3; bases outside the gene matches: 8. The CDR3 length is 15 residues. In DNA, the CDR3 is TGTGCCAGCTCAACGACTAGCGGACCGTACTACGAGCAGTACTTC. It is translated as CASSTTSGPYYEQYF.

The V call is TRBV27, the J call TRBJ2-7; 8 bases align to TRBD2. CDR1 is MNHEY, CDR2 SMNVEV, per germline (reference sequence). J was trimmed by 6 bases and V by 7 bases; bases with no gene match: 11. The CDR3 spans 14 residues. Written as DNA, the CDR3 is TGTGCCAGCAAAGGTAGCGGGAACGGCTTCGAGCAGTACTTC. Amino acids: CASKGSGNGFEQYF.

This rearrangement joins TRBV5-3 to TRBJ2-7; 7 nucleotides match TRBD1. TRBV5-3 is filed as an ORF, its function uncertain. This CDR3 spans 15 amino acids. The junction had 10 bases not matched to a gene; V was cut back by 1 base and J by 6 bases. DNA of the CDR3: TGTGCCAGAAGCTTGTCCTTACAGACAGGGCGCGAGCAGTACTTC. Its protein is CARSLSLQTGREQYF.

J is TRBJ1-5 and V is TRBV28, with D perhaps matching TRBD1 (6 bases). Trimming took off 8 bases at V and 4 bases at J, with 12 bases between the two ends. From germline, CDR1 is MDHEN and CDR2 SYDVKM. The CDR3 totals 13 residues. The CDR3 DNA reads TGTGCCAGCCAGGGGACCGTTAATCAGCCCCAGCATTTT. This sequence encodes CASQGTVNQPQHF.

This clone was observed at least ten times. CDR3 in amino acids: CASSSGGQMNTGELFF. Written as DNA, the CDR3 is TGTGCCAGCAGCTCAGGAGGACAGATGAACACCGGGGAGCTGTTTTTT. This chain joins TRBV7-9 and TRBJ2-2, with D possibly being TRBD1 (6 bases). Per the germline V gene, CDR1 is SEHNR and CDR2 is FQNEAQ (reference sequence). This CDR3 has 16 amino acids. The ends were cut back, 4 bases at V and 1 base at J, with 13 bases in the middle.

J is TRBJ2-7 and V is TRBV28, with TRBD1 matching 8 bases. Germline V gene data show CDR1 as MDHEN and CDR2 as SYDVKM. The CDR3 has 14 residues. After removal of 5 bases from V and 7 bases from J, the junction contained 10 bases not matched to a gene. DNA for the CDR3: TGTGCCAGCAGTCCGGGACAGGACCCCCGAGAGCAGTACTTC. Protein product: CASSPGQDPREQYF. Variable domain in full (rest from reference TRBV28 and TRBJ2-7): DVKVTQSSRYLVKRTGEKVFLECVQDMDHENMFWYRQDPGLGLRLIYFSYDVKMKEKGDIPEGYSVSREKKERFSLILESASTNQTSMYLCASSPGQDPREQYFGPGTRLTVT.

The rearrangement links TRBV7-7 to TRBJ2-7; 11 bases are a match to TRBD1. The germline CDR1 and CDR2 sequences are SSHAT and FNYEAQ (reference sequence). V shed 5 bases and J 6 bases; nucleotides not matched to a gene: 6. This CDR3 contains 14 residues. CDR3 nucleotides: TGTGCCAGCAGCGGCGGGACAGGGGGAAGCGAGCAGTACTTC. This sequence encodes CASSGGTGGSEQYF.

The chain links TRBV7-2 to TRBJ1-4; tentative D call: TRBD1 (6 bases). The CDR3 is made up of 14 amino acids. Germline V gene lookup returns CDR1 SGHTA and CDR2 FQGNSA. V was trimmed by 1 base and J by 3 bases, leaving 6 bases between them. The DNA for the CDR3 is TGTGCCAGCAGCTTAGACAGGGCTAATGAAAAACTGTTTTTT. Translated: CASSLDRANEKLFF. The whole variable domain, filled in from reference TRBV7-2 and TRBJ1-4, reads GAGVSQSPSNKVTEKGKDVELRCDPISGHTALYWYRQSLGQGLEFLIYFQGNSAPDKSGLPSDRFSAERTGGSVSTLTIQRTQQEDSAVYLCASSLDRANEKLFFGSGTQLSVL.

CDR3 sequence: CASRQSGSPDTQYF. CDR3 nucleotide sequence: TGTGCCAGCAGACAAAGCGGGAGCCCAGATACGCAGTATTTT. This chain uses TRBV14 with TRBJ2-3; TRBD2 aligns across 8 bases. The CDR3 covers 14 residues. The V and J ends lost 6 bases and 4 bases, in that order; junction bases with no gene match: 6. Germline V lookup: CDR1 SGHDN, CDR2 FVKESK.